This entry lists 30 T cell receptor beta chains sequenced from one sample in a study of T cell responses to AZD1222 COVID-19 vaccine. Some clones are missing from TCRdb's copy, which holds only in-frame ones; the method was immunoSEQ multiplex PCR. The data show 140,000 or so clones, 88% seen once. Source: peripheral blood, taken 28 days after the second AZD1222 dose. Receptors originate from an adult who received the AZD1222 COVID-19 vaccine.

The J gene is TRBJ2-7, the V gene TRBV28; possibly TRBD1 for D (7 bases). V lost 3 bases and J lost 5, with 14 bases in between. The CDR3 loop spans 14 amino acids. The germline CDR1 and CDR2 sequences are MDHEN and SYDVKM. Written as DNA, the CDR3 is TGTGCCAGCAGTTTGAGCAGGGGGGCGAACGAGCAGTACTTC. Protein product: CASSLSRGANEQYF.

CDR3 bases: TGTGCCAGCAGCAGGGGACAGGGGGCGCGGGGCTACACCTTC. Residues: CASSRGQGARGYTF. The chain combines TRBV7-9 with TRBJ1-2; TRBD1 aligns across 12 bases. Trimming at V came to 5 bases and at J to 8 bases, leaving 6 bases not matched to a gene. The germline V gene has CDR1 SEHNR and CDR2 FQNEAQ (reference sequence). The CDR3 is made up of 14 amino acids.

The V call is TRBV15, the J call TRBJ2-1; 9 bases match TRBD2. Losses at the gene ends were 1 base for V and 8 bases for J; bases not matched to a gene: 12. Germline CDR1 and CDR2: LNHNV and YYDKDF (reference sequence). This CDR3 has 17 amino acids. CDR3 nucleotide sequence: TGTGCCACCAGCAGAGTGGGTAGCGGGGGCAGGGGCGATGAGCAGTTCTTC. Translating gives CATSRVGSGGRGDEQFF.

This CDR3 reads CASSFDGSGANVLTF. The CDR3 DNA reads as TGCGCCAGCAGTTTCGACGGCTCTGGGGCCAACGTCCTGACTTTC. The chain combines TRBV5-1 with TRBJ2-6; the D is unclear. V shed 5 bases and J shed 0 bases, with 9 bases lying between them. Germline V lookup: CDR1 SGHRS, CDR2 YFSETQ. The CDR3 has 15 amino acids.

DNA for the CDR3: TGTGCCAGCAGCAAACCCCCGGAGATGAACACTGAAGCTTTCTTT. It codes for CASSKPPEMNTEAFF. The chain employs TRBV21-1 and TRBJ1-1. TRBV21-1 is termed a pseudogene. There are 15 residues in the CDR3.

The rearrangement uses TRBV12-3 or TRBV12-4 and TRBJ2-7; D is unresolved. This CDR3 has 12 residues. The germline V and J ends were trimmed by 5 bases and 2 bases, with 7 bases remaining between them. CDR3 DNA sequence: TGTGCCAGCAGTCCCTGGACCTACGAGCAGTACTTC. Amino acids: CASSPWTYEQYF.

Only one count was recorded for this clone. This chain joins TRBV7-3 and TRBJ2-3; TRBD2 might be the D (6 bases). The germline V gene has CDR1 SGHTA and CDR2 FQGTGA. V lost 4 bases to trimming and J lost 4 bases, with 12 bases between them. CDR3 length: 14 residues. CDR3 sequence reads: CASSSQTSSDTQYF. Here the CDR3 DNA reads TGTGCCAGCAGCTCCCAGACTAGTTCAGATACGCAGTATTTT.

The chain recombines TRBV11-2 with TRBJ1-4; D perhaps matches TRBD1 (5 bases). The CDR3 has 13 amino acids. Germline lookup yields CDR1 SGHAT and CDR2 FQNNGV. Trimming took 9 bases from V and 6 from J, leaving 14 bases between them. The CDR3 DNA reads as TGTGCCAGTGCTGCAGGGCGGGATGAAAAACTGTTTTTT. Translated: CASAAGRDEKLFF.

The chain joins TRBV19 to TRBJ2-7; D not certain. The V end was cut by 6 bases, the J end by 0 bases, with 12 bases between. Germline V gene sequence: CDR1 LNHDA, CDR2 SQIVND (reference sequence). The CDR3 sequence is 14 residues long. The CDR3 spells CASSLTSPSYEQYF. CDR3 DNA: TGTGCCAGTAGCCTGACTTCTCCCTCCTACGAGCAGTACTTC.

The count of this clone is one. The chain couples TRBV3-1 (or the pseudogene TRBV3-2) to TRBJ2-7, with 8 bases matching TRBD2. V lost 2 bases and J lost 7; bases outside the gene matches: 10. This CDR3 contains 15 residues. Germline V CDR1 and CDR2: LGHDT, YNNKEL (reference sequence). The CDR3 spells CASSQSIAGGEEQYF. The DNA for the CDR3 is TGTGCCAGCAGCCAATCTATTGCGGGAGGTGAGGAGCAGTACTTC.

This chain joins TRBV30 and TRBJ1-2; TRBD1 matches 8 bases. Trimming cost V 5 bases and J 6 bases; bases outside gene matches: 5. Germline CDR1 and CDR2: GTSNPN and SVGIG (reference sequence). The length of the CDR3 is 12 residues. The DNA for the CDR3 is TGTGCCTGGCCGACAGGGGCAAATGGCTACACCTTC. Protein product: CAWPTGANGYTF.

In its sample, this clone was seen once. V and J are TRBV19 and TRBJ2-7; D might be TRBD2 (5 bases). This CDR3 contains 14 residues. Germline-derived CDR1 and CDR2 are LNHDA and SQIVND (reference sequence). V lost 3 bases, J lost 3 bases, and 12 bases lay in between. CDR3 sequence: CASSISRTHYEQYF. The CDR3, as DNA: TGTGCCAGTAGTATCTCCAGGACTCACTACGAGCAGTACTTC.

V usage is TRBV10-1 and J usage is TRBJ1-6; 9 nucleotides match TRBD1. V lost 5 bases, J lost 13 bases, and 6 bases stayed unmatched. Germline CDR1 WNHNN, CDR2 SYGVQD (reference sequence). The CDR3 totals 13 residues. In nucleotides, the CDR3 is TGCGCCAGCAGTTTCGGGACAGGGACTCCCCTCCACTTT. The encoded protein is CASSFGTGTPLHF.

The DNA for the CDR3 is TGTGCAAGTCGCTCAAGATCGGTCAGGCGCCTTCCCCAGTACTTC. Translated: CASRSRSVRRLPQYF. The rearrangement links TRBV12-2 to TRBJ2-5; the table's D call, TRBD1, has no DNA check behind it. TRBV12-2 has pseudogene status. The length of the CDR3 is 15 residues.

This clone was counted once. Other nucleotide sequences from this sample produce the same CDR3. The chain joins TRBV2 to TRBJ1-2, with D possibly being TRBD1 (5 bases). V lost 8 bases and J 1 base, leaving 5 bases between the germline ends. Per the germline V gene, CDR1 is SNHLY and CDR2 is FYNNEI. This CDR3 is 11 amino acids long. The CDR3 spells CASGGNYGYTF. As DNA, the CDR3 is TGTGCCAGCGGGGGTAACTATGGCTACACCTTC.

The J gene is TRBJ1-2, the V gene TRBV28; TRBD1 aligns across 9 bases. The V segment lost 8 bases and the J segment 5 bases; nucleotides outside the gene matches: 15. Germline CDR1 MDHEN, CDR2 SYDVKM. The CDR3 loop spans 16 amino acids. The CDR3 DNA reads as TGTGCCAGCTTGTACCCAACCGGGACAGGGAATTATGGCTACACCTTC. It yields the protein CASLYPTGTGNYGYTF.

V is TRBV27 and J is TRBJ1-1; 7 nucleotides agree with TRBD1. The V gene end was trimmed by 1 base and the J gene end by 1 base; junction bases not matched to a gene: 12. The CDR3 covers 18 residues. Per the germline V gene, CDR1 is MNHEY and CDR2 is SMNVEV (reference sequence). The CDR3 is CASSLFSARQGGNTEAFF. In DNA form, the CDR3 reads TGTGCCAGCAGTTTATTTTCGGCACGACAGGGAGGGAACACTGAAGCTTTCTTT.

The V and J genes are TRBV7-2 and TRBJ1-5, with D unresolved. Per germline, CDR1 SGHTA and CDR2 FQGNSA. CDR3 size: 15 residues. Trimming cost V 1 base and J 0 bases, with 7 bases left between them. The chain's CDR3 is CASSLEGYSNQPQHF. CDR3 bases: TGTGCCAGCAGCTTAGAGGGTTATAGCAATCAGCCCCAGCATTTT. Full variable domain (missing parts from reference TRBV7-2 and TRBJ1-5): GAGVSQSPSNKVTEKGKDVELRCDPISGHTALYWYRQSLGQGLEFLIYFQGNSAPDKSGLPSDRFSAERTGGSVSTLTIQRTQQEDSAVYLCASSLEGYSNQPQHFGDGTRLSIL.

The rearrangement uses TRBV9 and TRBJ2-2; D is unresolved. V was clipped by 0 bases and J by 6 bases, with 12 bases between them. Germline V gives CDR1 SGDLS, CDR2 YYNGEE. The CDR3 totals 15 residues. CDR3 DNA: TGTGCCAGCAGCGTAGAGGAGAAGAAATCCGGGGAGCTGTTTTTT. This gives the protein CASSVEEKKSGELFF.

J is TRBJ1-6 and V is TRBV4-1; D is possibly TRBD1 (5 bases). Germline V gene data show CDR1 as MGHRA and CDR2 as YSYEKL. Trimming took 5 bases from V and 0 from J, leaving 11 bases between them. The CDR3 totals 16 residues. CDR3 in DNA: TGCGCCAGCAGCTTCAGGGAGAGCTCCTATAATTCACCCCTCCACTTT. This encodes CASSFRESSYNSPLHF.

V usage is TRBV9 and J usage is TRBJ2-5; D is uncertain. Trimming left V 7 bases short and J 5 bases short, with 12 bases between. The CDR3 spans 12 residues. Germline loops: CDR1 SGDLS, CDR2 YYNGEE. CDR3 protein: CASGRSWETQYF. DNA for the CDR3: TGTGCCAGCGGCAGGTCGTGGGAGACCCAGTACTTC.

The chain links TRBV18 to TRBJ1-3; no clear D gene. V lost 10 bases and J lost 0, with 10 bases in between. The CDR3 is made up of 13 amino acids. CDR1 is KGHSH, CDR2 LQKENI, per germline. The CDR3 region is CATHISSGNTIYF. The CDR3 DNA follows: TGTGCCACCCATATCAGCTCTGGAAACACCATATATTTT.

The V and J genes are TRBV5-1 and TRBJ1-6; D is undetermined. The length of the CDR3 is 14 residues. The germline V gene encodes CDR1 SGHRS and CDR2 YFSETQ. V dropped 3 bases and J dropped 8 bases, with 12 bases sitting between them. The CDR3 region has the DNA TGCGCCAGCAGCTCTGGACTCCGTGATTCACCCCTCCACTTT. Protein sequence: CASSSGLRDSPLHF.

Comments on this clone: The same CDR3 can be traced to other DNA sequences in this sample. The chain recombines TRBV6-5 with TRBJ1-3; D remains unclear. The CDR3 has 14 residues. V lost 2 bases to trimming and J lost 1 base, with 6 bases between them. Germline CDR1 and CDR2: MNHEY and SVGAGI. CDR3 nucleotide sequence: TGTGCCAGCAGTTACGGTGAATCTGGAAACACCATATATTTT. Its protein product is CASSYGESGNTIYF.

In this sample, this clone turned up once. The chain employs TRBV28 and TRBJ1-2; D may be TRBD1 (6 bases). The length of the CDR3 is 14 residues. Germline-derived CDR1 and CDR2 are MDHEN and SYDVKM. The ends were cut back, 3 bases at V and 7 bases at J, with 15 bases in the middle. DNA of the CDR3: TGTGCCAGCAGTTTTTCTAGCAGCAGGGGTGGCTACACCTTC. Its translation is CASSFSSSRGGYTF.

The V call is TRBV7-9, the J call TRBJ1-3, with D unresolved. The V gene's germline CDR1 is SEHNR and CDR2 FQNEAQ (reference sequence). There are 12 residues in the CDR3. Trimming left V 1 base short and J 4 bases short, with 2 bases between. The CDR3 DNA follows: TGTGCCAGCAGCTTAGGGGGAAACACCATATATTTT. It yields the protein CASSLGGNTIYF. Full variable domain (rest looked up from reference TRBV7-9 and TRBJ1-3): DTGVSQNPRHKITKRGQNVTFRCDPISEHNRLYWYRQTLGQGPEFLTYFQNEAQLEKSRLLSDRFSAERPKGSFSTLEIQRTEQGDSAMYLCASSLGGNTIYFGEGSWLTVV.

This clone was seen only a few times. The chain carries TRBV27 and TRBJ2-3; TRBD2 might be the D (5 bases). V lost 5 bases and J lost 2, with 11 bases in between. CDR3 size: 14 residues. CDR1 and CDR2 from the germline V gene are MNHEY and SMNVEV (reference sequence). CDR3 bases: TGTGCCAGCAGTATGGCTAGCTCCACAGATACGCAGTATTTT. This codes for CASSMASSTDTQYF.

This clone was detected a few times. V usage is TRBV7-9 and J usage is TRBJ2-1; 8 bases are a match to TRBD1. V shed 6 bases, J shed 0 bases, and the junction held 7 bases outside the gene matches. The CDR3 is made up of 16 amino acids. Per germline, CDR1 SEHNR and CDR2 FQNEAQ (reference sequence). In DNA, the CDR3 is TGTGCCAGCAGAGCCTGGACAGGGAGCTCCTACAATGAGCAGTTCTTC. Translated, it gives CASRAWTGSSYNEQFF.

V and J are TRBV28 and TRBJ1-2; 7 nucleotides match TRBD1. Germline assignment: CDR1 MDHEN and CDR2 SYDVKM. The CDR3 has 14 amino acids. Losses at the gene ends were 5 bases for V and 6 bases for J; bases not matched to a gene: 9. CDR3 DNA sequence: TGTGCCAGCAGTCCCCCCGGGGACAGACATGGCTACACCTTC. Translation: CASSPPGDRHGYTF.

The CDR3 DNA sequence: TGTGCCAGCAGCTTAGTAACTCCGGGAAACACCATATATTTT. Its translation is CASSLVTPGNTIYF. The rearrangement links TRBV7-6 to TRBJ1-3, with D unclear. This CDR3 contains 14 residues. The V gene lost 1 base and the J gene lost 4 bases, with 8 bases spanning the gap. From germline, CDR1 is SGHVS and CDR2 FNYEAQ.